The rows below give T cell receptor beta chains drawn from one sample of a study of CD8 T cells in Susac syndrome. TCRdb called the immunoSEQ multiplex PCR reads again in MiXCR, with one record for every CDR3 protein. The sample has approximately 150,000 distinct CDR3 sequences, approximately 95% seen once; the top ten hold 0.08% to 0.095%. Sequencing input: CD4+ T cells from PBMCs. The receptors come from a human donor with multiple sclerosis. The CDR3 runs from the conserved cysteine through the conserved F or W. The order of the fields is V gene, D gene, J gene, clone size, CDR3 DNA, CDR3 protein. A D gene is named only where the DNA matches it firmly. Expanded clones get a size class; other rows say once, few or many, or leave the size out.

TRBV7-3	.	TRBJ2-3	.	TGTGCCAGCAGCCCCCGAGGAGATACGCAGTATTTT	CASSPRGDTQYF
TRBV7-9	TRBD1	TRBJ2-1	.	TGTGCCAGCAGCTTGCGGACAGGGGGAATGGATGAGCAGTTCTTC	CASSLRTGGMDEQFF
TRBV5-1	.	TRBJ2-1	.	TGCGCCAGCAGCATCGGACAGAACAATGAGCAGTTCTTC	CASSIGQNNEQFF
TRBV12-3/TRBV12-4	TRBD1	TRBJ1-1	.	TGTGCCAGCAGTCAACAGACAGGGGGAGGCACTGAAGCTTTCTTT	CASSQQTGGGTEAFF
TRBV12-3/TRBV12-4	.	TRBJ1-5	.	TGTGCCAGCATCGGGGGAGGGGCGCAACAGCCCCAGCATTTT	CASIGGGAQQPQHF
TRBV3-1	TRBD1	TRBJ2-3	.	TGTGCCAGCAGCCAGCACCCGGGACAGGGGAAGACAGATACGCAGTATTTT	CASSQHPGQGKTDTQYF
TRBV20-1	.	TRBJ1-1	.	TGCAGTGCTAGAGAAACAGGGCGGACCACTGAAGCTTTCTTT	CSARETGRTTEAFF
TRBV10-3	TRBD1	TRBJ2-7	.	TGTGCCATCAGCAGGGACAGCTACGAGCAGTACTTC	CAISRDSYEQYF
TRBV5-1	.	TRBJ2-5	.	TGCGCCAGCAGCATAGGACAGGCGGGGGAGACCCAGTACTTC	CASSIGQAGETQYF
TRBV29-1	TRBD1	TRBJ2-5	.	TGCAGCGGGGACAGGGGGTCGAGAGAGACCCAGTACTTC	CSGDRGSRETQYF
TRBV7-2	.	TRBJ2-3	.	TGTGCCAGCAGCTTTCCCGGACTTCGCACAGATACGCAGTATTTT	CASSFPGLRTDTQYF
TRBV28	.	TRBJ1-1	.	TGTGCCAGCACCTCAATGGCGGGATTAACTGAAGCTTTCTTT	CASTSMAGLTEAFF
TRBV19	.	TRBJ1-2	.	TGTGCCAGTAGTGTCGGGACGGCAAACTATGGCTACACCTTC	CASSVGTANYGYTF
TRBV7-2	.	TRBJ2-3	.	TGTGCCAGCAGCTTAGGGAACCCCAACACAGATACGCAGTATTTT	CASSLGNPNTDTQYF
TRBV12-3/TRBV12-4	TRBD1	TRBJ1-2	.	TGTGCCAGCAGCCCTGGGACAGCCTATGGCTACACCTTC	CASSPGTAYGYTF
TRBV15	TRBD2	TRBJ2-4	.	TGTGCCGCCAGGCTCGACTTAGCGGGGGGGAACATTCAGTACTTC	CAARLDLAGGNIQYF
TRBV25-1	.	TRBJ2-7	once	TGTGCCAGCAGTGACCCCCGGCGGGACTGGACGCGCGAGCAGTACTTC	CASSDPRRDWTREQYF
TRBV7-3	TRBD1	TRBJ1-1	.	TGTGCCAGCAGCTTGACAGGGGTCACTGAAGCTTTCTTT	CASSLTGVTEAFF
TRBV5-1	TRBD2	TRBJ2-3	.	TGCGCCAGCAGCGTGGAACTAGCGGGAGGCCGGGGAGATACGCAGTATTTT	CASSVELAGGRGDTQYF
TRBV20-1	.	TRBJ1-2	.	TGCAGTGCTAGAGTAGTGCGGCAGGGAGTGGGCTACACCTTC	CSARVVRQGVGYTF
TRBV29-1	.	TRBJ2-7	.	TGCAGCGTTTTCTCTAGCCGGAGCTCCTACGAGCAGTACTTC	CSVFSSRSSYEQYF
TRBV9	.	TRBJ2-3	.	TGTGCCAGCAGCGTAGGCGGGGCAAAAGATACGCAGTATTTT	CASSVGGAKDTQYF
TRBV7-9	.	TRBJ2-3	few	TGTGCCAGCAGCTTAGCAGGGTCAGATACGCAGTATTTT	CASSLAGSDTQYF
TRBV6-5	.	TRBJ2-1	.	TGTGCCAGCAGTCACCGGGACACCCAACACAATGAGCAGTTCTTC	CASSHRDTQHNEQFF
TRBV11-2	TRBD2	TRBJ2-3	.	TGTGCCAGCAGCTTCCCAGCGGGAGCGGATTCGGATACGCAGTATTTT	CASSFPAGADSDTQYF
TRBV28	.	TRBJ1-5	once	TGTGCCAGCAGCGACAGGAGCAATCAGCCCCAGCATTTT	CASSDRSNQPQHF
TRBV29-1	.	TRBJ1-4	once	TGCAGCGCCACGACAGCATCTAATGAAAAACTGTTTTTT	CSATTASNEKLFF
TRBV6-1	TRBD2	TRBJ2-3	.	TGTGCCAGCAGTGATTTGCGGGAGGGCCTCACAGATACGCAGTATTTT	CASSDLREGLTDTQYF
TRBV19	.	TRBJ2-2	.	TGTGCCAGTACTAGTGCGGATTTGAACACCGGGGAGCTGTTTTTT	CASTSADLNTGELFF
TRBV15	.	TRBJ1-5	.	TGTGCCACCAGCAGAGATAAAGGCAGCCTTATCAATCAGCCCCAGCATTTT	CATSRDKGSLINQPQHF
TRBV20-1	.	TRBJ1-1	.	TGCAGTGCCCTATACGCCGGGAAAAACACTGAAGCTTTCTTT	CSALYAGKNTEAFF
TRBV4-1	.	TRBJ2-7	.	TGCGCCAGCAGCCCCCGGGACTGGGATGAGCAGTACTTC	CASSPRDWDEQYF
TRBV23-1	.	TRBJ1-3	.	TGCGCCCGAAGGCCTGGAAACACCATATATTTT	CARRPGNTIYF
TRBV11-2	TRBD1	TRBJ1-1	.	TGTGCCAGCAGTCGTGGACGCGGGGGCAGGGGGCCGAACACTGAAGCTTTCTTT	CASSRGRGGRGPNTEAFF
TRBV12-3/TRBV12-4	TRBD2	TRBJ2-7	.	TGTGCCAGCAGATCCGGACTAGCGGGTATTTACGGGGAGCAGTACTTC	CASRSGLAGIYGEQYF
TRBV12-3/TRBV12-4	.	TRBJ1-1	.	TGTGCCAGCAGTTTAGGAGATACAGTTTTCTTT	CASSLGDTVFF
TRBV15	TRBD1	TRBJ2-1	once	TGTGCCACCAGCAGGACTCCGGGACAGGGAAACAATGAGCAGTTCTTC	CATSRTPGQGNNEQFF
TRBV7-2	.	TRBJ2-1	.	TGTGCCAGCAGCTACGGGAGCCCCAACAATGAGCAGTTCTTC	CASSYGSPNNEQFF
TRBV6-2/TRBV6-3	.	TRBJ2-7	.	TGTGCCAGCAGCGGCGAAGGTGATGGGGGTTACGAGCAGTACTTC	CASSGEGDGGYEQYF
TRBV30	.	TRBJ2-7	.	TGTGCCTGGAGTGTAAGGGGAAGGGGCGAGCAGTACTTC	CAWSVRGRGEQYF
TRBV12-3/TRBV12-4	TRBD2	TRBJ2-1	.	TGTGCCAGCAGTTTTACGCGGGAGGGCCGCAATGAGCAGTTCTTC	CASSFTREGRNEQFF
TRBV27	TRBD1	TRBJ1-5	.	TGTGCCAGCGGGTGGGGACAGGGGATGGATCAGCCCCAGCATTTT	CASGWGQGMDQPQHF